This T cell receptor (beta chain) originates from a study of PD-1 blockade in mismatch repair-deficient tumors. Study as a whole: Enrolled 2013-2016, patients had progressing, pretreated mismatch repair-deficient cancers of about a dozen types.

Every patient had mismatch repair deficiency by PCR or immunohistochemistry. A remark on this clone: Its antigen is not identified.

Profiling relied on immunoSEQ multiplex PCR, and the TCRdb table lists in-frame clones only, not all of them. The sample records some 66,000 clones, approximately 90% being singletons. The CDR3 has 15 amino acids. The germline gives CDR1 MNHEY, CDR2 SVGAGI. The V gene lost 2 bases and the J gene lost 0 bases, with 11 bases spanning the gap. Broader study findings: Tumor-resident clones, often undetectable pretreatment in blood, expanded then contracted after pembrolizumab.

The sample was peripheral blood, taken 52 weeks after starting pembrolizumab. The clonotype originates from an adult with mismatch repair-deficient cancer. The chain combines TRBV6-5 with TRBJ2-7; D possibly corresponds to TRBD2 (6 bases). In nucleotides, the CDR3 is TGTGCCAGCAGTTACGCGGGGAGCGACTCCTACGAGCAGTACTTC. Translation: CASSYAGSDSYEQYF.